Presented here are 25 T cell receptor beta chains from one specimen sequenced in a study of T-cell memory formation after mild COVID-19. One entry per CDR3 protein, called by TCRdb with MiXCR from the 5' RACE reads. This sample yields about 350,000 distinct CDR3 sequences, of which around 13% are seen a single time; 20% to 25% belongs to the top ten. Sequenced: PBMCs or a T cell subset sorted from them (not recorded which). The receptor set was obtained from a man between 18 and 29 years old who had mild COVID-19 (a few samples of this study predate the infection). Cell type and time point are not known.

This clonotype occurred a few times. The chain employs TRBV18 and TRBJ1-1, with 7 nucleotides matching TRBD1. The CDR3 runs 14 residues. With V trimmed by 2 bases and J by 5 bases, 5 bases remained unmatched. CDR1 is KGHSH and CDR2 is LQKENI in the germline V gene. The CDR3 sequence: CASSPGEGATEAFF. In DNA, the CDR3 is TGTGCCAGCTCACCAGGGGAGGGGGCGACTGAAGCTTTCTTT.

This clonotype was counted between two and nine times. The chain joins TRBV4-3 to TRBJ2-2; D gene uncertain. The CDR3 consists of 16 residues. The V gene lost 1 base and the J gene lost 7 bases, with 16 bases spanning the gap. The germline V gene has CDR1 LGHNA and CDR2 YSLEER. This CDR3 is CASSQGSASMSGELFF. CDR3 in DNA: TGCGCCAGCAGCCAAGGTTCGGCAAGCATGAGCGGGGAGCTGTTTTTT.

This clonotype has just a few counts. V gene TRBV12-3 or TRBV12-4 combines with J gene TRBJ1-4; TRBD1 aligns across 7 bases. The CDR3 loop spans 17 amino acids. V was clipped by 5 bases and J by 1 base; unmatched bases: 10. CDR3 in amino acids: CASSLQDRLETNEKLFF. The CDR3 DNA reads TGTGCCAGCAGTCTTCAGGACAGGCTTGAAACTAATGAAAAACTGTTTTTT.

The V gene is TRBV7-9, the J gene TRBJ1-1; D possibly corresponds to TRBD1 (6 bases). The CDR3 is made up of 12 amino acids. V gave up 0 bases and J gave up 10 bases, with 9 bases separating them. Germline V gene lookup returns CDR1 SEHNR and CDR2 FQNEAQ (reference sequence). CDR3 in DNA: TGTGCCAGCAGCTTAGCTGGGGGGCGAGCTTTCTTT. Translation: CASSLAGGRAFF.

V usage is TRBV11-3 and J usage is TRBJ2-3; D is unresolved. Trimming removed 2 bases at V and 5 bases at J, with 11 bases between. The CDR3 extends over 14 amino acids. Germline V gene data show CDR1 as SGHNT and CDR2 as YENEEA. The CDR3 loop reads CASSLTPSGDTQYF. In DNA, the CDR3 is TGTGCCAGCAGCTTAACCCCCTCGGGAGATACGCAGTATTTT.

This clonotype turned up a few times. This chain uses TRBV5-1 with TRBJ1-6; 8 nucleotides agree with TRBD1. Germline CDR1 SGHRS, CDR2 YFSETQ. The CDR3 totals 14 residues. The trim removed 3 bases at V and 7 bases at J, leaving 3 bases unmatched. CDR3 amino acids: CASSWGQANSPLHF. CDR3 bases: TGCGCCAGCAGCTGGGGACAGGCAAATTCACCCCTCCACTTT.

The chain has TRBV6-5 and TRBJ2-5, with 9 positions matching TRBD2. The CDR3 length is 18 residues. Unmatched junction bases numbered 18, after V lost 6 bases and J lost 4 bases. The germline gives CDR1 MNHEY, CDR2 SVGAGI. For the CDR3, the DNA is TGTGCCAGCAGGAGATTTACGGCGGCGGGGGGGGTGCCAGAGACCCAGTACTTC. This encodes CASRRFTAAGGVPETQYF.

The table lists this clonotype with a few counts. The rearrangement joins TRBV2 to TRBJ1-1; possibly TRBD1 for D (6 bases). The CDR3 consists of 14 residues. Germline V lookup: CDR1 SNHLY, CDR2 FYNNEI. V was trimmed by 7 bases and J by 1 base, leaving 13 bases between them. CDR3 protein: CASKKTGENTEAFF. DNA of the CDR3: TGTGCCAGCAAAAAGACAGGTGAGAACACTGAAGCTTTCTTT. The whole variable domain, filled in from reference TRBV2 and TRBJ1-1, reads EPEVTQTPSHQVTQMGQEVILRCVPISNHLYFYWYRQILGQKVEFLVSFYNNEISEKSEIFDDQFSVERPDGSNFTLKIRSTKLEDSAMYFCASKKTGENTEAFFGQGTRLTVV.

This clonotype was counted between two and nine times. This chain joins TRBV29-1 and TRBJ1-1; the D gene is possibly TRBD1 (6 bases). The V end lost 7 bases, the J end lost 6 bases, and 15 bases lay between the germline ends. The germline CDR1 and CDR2 sequences are SQVTM and ANQGSEA. The CDR3 loop spans 12 amino acids. The DNA for the CDR3 is TGCAGCGCGGGGGCGAAATACCCTGAAGCTTTCTTT. This codes for CSAGAKYPEAFF.

The rearrangement joins TRBV12-3 or TRBV12-4 to TRBJ2-5; 9 bases line up with TRBD1. The junction had 9 bases not matched to a gene; V was cut back by 6 bases and J by 4 bases. This CDR3 has 15 residues. The CDR3 region is CASRGPGQGIETQYF. The CDR3 DNA is TGTGCCAGCAGGGGACCGGGACAGGGTATAGAGACCCAGTACTTC.

This sequence joins TRBV7-8 and TRBJ2-1, with 7 nucleotides matching TRBD2. The CDR3 contains 17 residues. With 1 base clipped from V and 7 bases from J, the junction kept 13 bases outside the gene matches. Germline-derived CDR1 and CDR2 are SGHVS and FQNEAQ. CDR3 amino acids: CASSLDVGRIGLNEQFF. For the CDR3, the DNA is TGTGCCAGCAGCTTAGACGTCGGGAGGATAGGGCTAAATGAGCAGTTCTTC.

The chain carries TRBV6-5 and TRBJ1-1; possibly TRBD1 for D (5 bases). The CDR3 consists of 15 residues. The ends were cut back, 6 bases at V and 5 bases at J, with 19 bases in the middle. Germline V CDR1 and CDR2: MNHEY, SVGAGI. The CDR3 reads CASSSAGGKVTEAFF. The CDR3, as DNA: TGTGCCAGCAGCTCCGCGGGGGGGAAGGTTACTGAAGCTTTCTTT.

This clonotype was seen a few times. The chain uses TRBV7-9 and TRBJ1-1; 11 bases agree with TRBD1. V shed 7 bases, J shed 0 bases, and the junction held 16 bases outside the gene matches. Germline assignment: CDR1 SEHNR and CDR2 FQNEAQ (reference sequence). CDR3 length: 19 amino acids. In DNA, the CDR3 is TGTGCCAGCACCGAGCCCCGGACAGGGGGCTTTGTTCTGAACACTGAAGCTTTCTTT. Encoded protein: CASTEPRTGGFVLNTEAFF.

The chain combines TRBV6-6 with TRBJ2-7, with 16 bases fitting TRBD2. Germline V lookup: CDR1 MNHNY, CDR2 SVGAGI (reference sequence). After removal of 2 bases from V and 5 bases from J, the junction contained 12 bases not matched to a gene. The CDR3 sequence is 19 residues long. The CDR3 region is CASSYPAPGLAGGAHEQYF. Here the CDR3 DNA reads TGTGCCAGCAGTTACCCAGCCCCGGGACTAGCGGGGGGGGCCCACGAGCAGTACTTC.

There are a few counts of this clonotype. The chain links TRBV20-1 to TRBJ1-6; D remains unclear. Trimming cost V 2 bases and J 0 bases, with 14 bases left between them. Germline V lookup: CDR1 DFQATT, CDR2 SNEGSKA (reference sequence). The CDR3 is 17 residues long. The chain's CDR3 is CSARPPPRVSYNSPLHF. The CDR3 coding sequence is TGCAGTGCTAGACCTCCACCTCGGGTCTCCTATAATTCACCCCTCCACTTT.

The genes are TRBV7-2 and TRBJ1-4, with D uncertain. V lost 5 bases to trimming and J lost 8 bases, with 15 bases between them. Germline values: CDR1 SGHTA, CDR2 FQGNSA. The CDR3 extends over 14 amino acids. This chain's CDR3 is CASSPQQGREKLFF. In DNA form, the CDR3 reads TGTGCCAGCAGCCCTCAGCAAGGGAGGGAAAAACTGTTTTTT.

The rearrangement joins TRBV7-9 to TRBJ2-3; D might be TRBD2 (5 bases). V was pared by 5 bases and J by 2 bases, with 14 bases between. The CDR3 is made up of 15 amino acids. Germline-derived CDR1 and CDR2 are SEHNR and FQNEAQ (reference sequence). CDR3 sequence: CASSPNLAYTDTQYF. In DNA, the CDR3 is TGTGCCAGCAGCCCGAACCTAGCTTACACAGATACGCAGTATTTT.

The chain joins TRBV5-4 to TRBJ1-1, with D uncertain. CDR3 length: 13 amino acids. In germline, CDR1 is SGHNT, CDR2 YYREEE (reference sequence). The V and J ends lost 4 bases and 8 bases respectively, with 15 bases between them. The CDR3 region has the DNA TGTGCCAGCAGCATATTTCGTAGTTCCGAAGCTTTCTTT. Translation gives CASSIFRSSEAFF.

This clonotype has only a few counts. The chain recombines TRBV2 with TRBJ1-1; weak D call: TRBD1 (5 bases). In germline, CDR1 is SNHLY, CDR2 FYNNEI. The CDR3 spans 13 residues. Trimming removed 6 bases from V and 11 bases from J, with 19 bases in between. CDR3 sequence (DNA): TGTGCCAGCAGCCCGACAGCGATCGGGGGGGCTTTCTTT. Translation: CASSPTAIGGAFF. The whole variable domain, remainder taken from reference TRBV2 and TRBJ1-1, is EPEVTQTPSHQVTQMGQEVILRCVPISNHLYFYWYRQILGQKVEFLVSFYNNEISEKSEIFDDQFSVERPDGSNFTLKIRSTKLEDSAMYFCASSPTAIGGAFFGQGTRLTVV.

V gene TRBV7-9 combines with J gene TRBJ2-7, with TRBD1 matching 9 bases. The CDR3 length is 14 residues. The junction had 5 bases not matched to a gene; V was cut back by 8 bases and J by 0 bases. Germline CDR1 reads SEHNR; CDR2 reads FQNEAQ (reference sequence). The CDR3 loop is CASAGTGSSYEQYV. The CDR3 coding sequence is TGTGCCAGCGCCGGGACAGGGAGCTCCTACGAGCAGTACGTC.

The gene calls are TRBV6-2 or TRBV6-3 and TRBJ2-4, with D maybe TRBD2 (7 bases). Germline V CDR1 and CDR2: MNHEY, SVGEGT. The V end lost 6 bases, the J end lost 0 bases, and 24 bases lay between the germline ends. CDR3 length: 19 amino acids. CDR3 bases: TGTGCCAGCAGAGACAGGTACGAGCGGGGATCTCTAGCCAAAAACATTCAGTACTTC. This sequence encodes CASRDRYERGSLAKNIQYF.

This rearrangement joins TRBV20-1 to TRBJ2-7; D might be TRBD1 (6 bases). Looked up from germline, CDR1 is DFQATT and CDR2 is SNEGSKA (reference sequence). The CDR3 has 14 residues. Trimming took 1 base from V and 3 from J, leaving 13 bases between them. The CDR3 loop is CSARGGQFFYEQYF. In nucleotides, the CDR3 is TGCAGTGCTAGAGGAGGACAGTTCTTCTACGAGCAGTACTTC.

The chain joins TRBV27 to TRBJ1-5, with D hard to call. Germline V gives CDR1 MNHEY, CDR2 SMNVEV (reference sequence). This CDR3 has 15 amino acids. V lost 7 bases and J 4 bases, leaving 17 bases between the germline ends. The CDR3 DNA is TGTGCCAGCACCGGCGATAGTCGGCAGAATCAGCCCCAGCATTTT. Protein product: CASTGDSRQNQPQHF.

The chain uses TRBV4-1 and TRBJ1-2, with a tentative D call TRBD1 (5 bases). The ends were cut back, 1 base at V and 1 base at J, with 10 bases in the middle. This CDR3 has 15 amino acids. The V gene's germline CDR1 is MGHRA and CDR2 YSYEKL. CDR3 residues: CASSQGDWDNYGYTF. Here the CDR3 DNA reads TGCGCCAGCAGCCAAGGGGACTGGGATAACTATGGCTACACCTTC.

The chain joins TRBV5-1 to TRBJ1-4; 8 positions match TRBD1. V lost 4 bases and J lost 6; bases outside the gene matches: 5. Germline loops: CDR1 SGHRS, CDR2 YFSETQ. The CDR3 extends over 14 amino acids. The CDR3 DNA reads TGCGCCAGCAGCAAACAGGGGGGGGATGAAAAACTGTTTTTT. Translated: CASSKQGGDEKLFF.